This T cell receptor beta chain was captured by sequencing in a study of blood T cell repertoires in COVID-19. Only in-frame clones appear in the TCRdb table, and some are missing; sequencing was by immunoSEQ multiplex PCR. The sample lists more than 250,000 clones, around nine tenths seen once, with less than 6% in the top ten. Looked up from germline, CDR1 is LNHDA and CDR2 is SQIVND (reference sequence). The CDR3 spans 15 residues. The germline V and J ends were trimmed by 6 bases and 1 base, with 15 bases remaining between them. The sequenced sample consisted of PBMCs or T cells enriched from blood (not recorded which). This sequence was found in a woman aged 25 to 45 who had recovered from COVID-19. The chain employs TRBV19 and TRBJ1-1; possibly TRBD1 for D (6 bases). The chain's CDR3 is CASRKKDSQNTEAFF. CDR3 bases: TGTGCCAGTAGAAAAAAGGACAGCCAGAACACTGAAGCTTTCTTT.